These 27 T cell receptor beta chains share one sample of origin, sequenced in a study of T-cell memory formation after mild COVID-19. TCRdb ran MiXCR on the 5' RACE reads and lists one entry per CDR3 protein. This repertoire shows 150,000 to 200,000 distinct CDR3 sequences, roughly 15% found once; its top ten account for 12% to 15%. The specimen sequenced was PBMCs or a T cell subset sorted from them (not recorded which). The receptors come from an adult woman who had mild COVID-19 (a few samples of this study predate the infection). Cell type and time point are not known.

This clonotype turned up a few times. The chain links TRBV20-1 to TRBJ2-1; 11 bases map to TRBD2. CDR1 is DFQATT and CDR2 is SNEGSKA in the germline V gene (reference sequence). V shed 4 bases and J 7 bases; nucleotides not matched to a gene: 12. This CDR3 is 16 amino acids long. CDR3 DNA: TGCAGTGCTACCGGGACTAGCGGAATAGCGACGAATGAGCAGTTCTTC. Translating it yields CSATGTSGIATNEQFF.

The sample holds a few counts of this clonotype. V is TRBV6-5 and J is TRBJ2-7; D is unresolved. V gave up 4 bases and J gave up 3 bases, with 7 bases separating them. This CDR3 spans 12 amino acids. Germline CDR1 is MNHEY and CDR2 is SVGAGI. DNA of the CDR3: TGTGCCAGCAGTTCCCTCAACTACGAGCAGTACTTC. Translated, it gives CASSSLNYEQYF.

There are a few counts of this clonotype. The chain has TRBV24-1 and TRBJ2-7; D call uncertain. The CDR3 consists of 13 residues. The V end was cut by 5 bases, the J end by 0 bases, with 7 bases between. Germline values: CDR1 KGHDR, CDR2 SFDVKD. For the CDR3, the DNA is TGTGCCACCAGTGGAATGGACTCCTACGAGCAGTACTTC. Translating it yields CATSGMDSYEQYF.

This clonotype was seen a handful of times. V gene TRBV5-1 combines with J gene TRBJ1-2; the D gene is possibly TRBD1 (6 bases). Germline lookup yields CDR1 SGHRS and CDR2 YFSETQ. This CDR3 contains 14 residues. V was pared by 6 bases and J by 6 bases, with 18 bases between. The CDR3 region is CASTPVPGADGYTF. CDR3 DNA sequence: TGCGCCAGCACCCCCGTTCCGGGGGCGGATGGCTACACCTTC.

This clonotype has just a few counts. The chain has TRBV30 and TRBJ2-3, with 15 bases identical to TRBD2. Looked up from germline, CDR1 is GTSNPN and CDR2 is SVGIG (reference sequence). With V trimmed by 2 bases and J by 6 bases, 12 bases remained unmatched. The CDR3 extends over 18 amino acids. The chain's CDR3 is CAWSPLRTSGRGQDTQYF. CDR3 sequence (DNA): TGTGCCTGGAGTCCACTGCGGACTAGCGGGAGGGGGCAGGATACGCAGTATTTT.

The CDR3 region is CSVERRALNEKLFF. The CDR3 nucleotides read TGCAGCGTTGAGCGGAGGGCCCTTAATGAAAAACTGTTTTTT. The chain is built from TRBV29-1 and TRBJ1-4; D gene unclear. This CDR3 region has 14 residues. V was cut by 3 bases and J by 4 bases, with 12 bases left in between. Looked up from germline, CDR1 is SQVTM and CDR2 is ANQGSEA.

Remarks on this clonotype: Compared with germline, one end of the junction differs, possibly owing to a read error. The chain uses TRBV7-7 and TRBJ1-3; no definite D call. The CDR3 spans 14 residues. CDR1 SSHAT and CDR2 FNYEAQ come from the germline V gene (reference sequence). CDR3 DNA: TGTGCTAGCAGCCGAAACGAGGTTGGAAACACCATATATTTT. The encoded protein is CASSRNEVGNTIYF.

This clonotype was detected only a few times. This rearrangement joins TRBV6-6 to TRBJ2-3; 9 nucleotides agree with TRBD1. Germline loops: CDR1 MNHNY, CDR2 SVGAGI (reference sequence). CDR3 length: 21 residues. J gave up 1 base and V 2 bases, and 19 bases lay outside the gene matches. The chain's CDR3 is CASSYPRVRTGDIAGTDTQYF. CDR3 nucleotides: TGTGCCAGCAGTTACCCGCGAGTCAGGACAGGGGACATCGCGGGCACAGATACGCAGTATTTT.

The V and J genes are TRBV19 and TRBJ2-7; no reliable D call. The CDR3 runs 14 residues. V lost 4 bases, J lost 0 bases, and 10 bases lay in between. Germline lookup yields CDR1 LNHDA and CDR2 SQIVND (reference sequence). The CDR3 is CASSKPGLSYEQYF. The CDR3 bases are TGTGCCAGTAGTAAGCCAGGTCTCTCCTACGAGCAGTACTTC.

This clonotype was found a few times. This CDR3 reads CASQLILAHEQYF. The CDR3 DNA reads TGTGCCAGCCAGCTTATCCTAGCCCACGAGCAGTACTTC. This chain joins TRBV5-8 and TRBJ2-7, with D maybe TRBD2 (5 bases). The CDR3 loop spans 13 amino acids. V was pared by 7 bases and J by 5 bases, with 16 bases between. Germline CDR1 reads SGHTS; CDR2 reads YDEGEE.

About this clonotype itself: One end of the junction fails to match germline, which may point to a read error. This rearrangement joins TRBV5-1 to TRBJ2-1; D may be TRBD2 (6 bases). CDR1 and CDR2 from the germline V gene are SGHRS and YFSETQ. The CDR3 is 12 residues long. CDR3: CASSLGQGGLVF. CDR3 bases: TGCGCCAGCAGCTTGGGGCAGGGAGGTTTAGTCTTC.

This rearrangement joins TRBV12-3 or TRBV12-4 to TRBJ1-2; 7 nucleotides line up with TRBD1. The CDR3 consists of 11 residues. The ends lost 5 bases at V and 14 bases at J; junction bases unmatched: 8. The CDR3 DNA reads TGTGCCAGCAGTCACGGGACACAGGGGACCTTC. Amino acids: CASSHGTQGTF.

This clonotype was picked up a small number of times. CDR3 sequence (DNA): TGTGCCAGTAGTATAGACGGGACAAGCTATGGCTACACCTTC. Its translation: CASSIDGTSYGYTF. The chain is built from TRBV19 and TRBJ1-2; weak D call: TRBD1 (6 bases). CDR1 is LNHDA and CDR2 is SQIVND in the germline V gene (reference sequence). Trimming stripped 0 bases from V and 4 bases from J, with 9 bases between. The CDR3 covers 14 residues.

As for this clonotype: Because the CDR3 is missing its conserved closing phenylalanine or tryptophan, this is likely a read error. The chain carries TRBV7-9 and TRBJ1-1; the match to TRBD1 covers 7 bases. The CDR3 contains 14 residues. The germline V gene encodes CDR1 SEHNR and CDR2 FQNEAQ (reference sequence). V shed 5 bases and J 3 bases; nucleotides not matched to a gene: 6. DNA of the CDR3: TGTGCCAGCAGCCCGACAGGGCTGGACACTGAAGCTTTCTAT. Protein product: CASSPTGLDTEAFY.

This chain connects TRBV12-3 or TRBV12-4 to TRBJ2-7; D remains ambiguous. This CDR3 spans 13 amino acids. V dropped 3 bases and J dropped 5 bases, with 11 bases sitting between them. The CDR3 here is CASSLVASHEQYF. The CDR3 DNA is TGTGCCAGCAGTTTGGTGGCTTCCCACGAGCAGTACTTC.

The genes are TRBV11-2 and TRBJ2-7, with 8 positions matching TRBD1. CDR3 size: 16 residues. The germline V gene encodes CDR1 SGHAT and CDR2 FQNNGV. The J segment lost 4 bases and the V segment lost 5 bases, leaving 13 bases of the junction unmatched. The chain's CDR3 is CASSPMTGALRYEQYF. CDR3 bases: TGTGCCAGCAGCCCGATGACAGGGGCCCTCCGTTACGAGCAGTACTTC.

This clonotype turned up a few times. The rearrangement links TRBV29-1 to TRBJ1-1; D unclear. V gave up 6 bases and J gave up 1 base, with 3 bases separating them. Germline-derived CDR1 and CDR2 are SQVTM and ANQGSEA. This CDR3 has 10 residues. As DNA, the CDR3 is TGCAGCGTGCGGAACACTGAAGCTTTCTTT. As protein: CSVRNTEAFF.

This clonotype showed up just a few times. The V and J genes are TRBV12-3 or TRBV12-4 and TRBJ2-7, with 12 bases identical to TRBD2. This CDR3 has 15 amino acids. V dropped 6 bases and J dropped 5; count of bases not matched to a gene: 8. CDR3 in amino acids: CASRPGLAGIDEQYF. As DNA, the CDR3 is TGTGCCAGCAGGCCTGGACTAGCGGGAATCGACGAGCAGTACTTC.

This clonotype was counted only a few times. The rearrangement joins TRBV7-2 to TRBJ2-5, with D perhaps TRBD1 (6 bases). CDR1 is SGHTA, CDR2 FQGNSA, per germline. Trimming pared 3 bases from V and 0 bases from J, leaving 17 bases between. The CDR3 loop spans 17 amino acids. CDR3 region: CASSLFRDTMYQETQYF. In nucleotides, the CDR3 is TGTGCCAGCAGCTTGTTCCGGGACACCATGTACCAAGAGACCCAGTACTTC.

In this sample, this clonotype turned up many times. This chain links TRBV11-2 with TRBJ2-3; 7 positions match TRBD2. Per the germline V gene, CDR1 is SGHAT and CDR2 is FQNNGV. CDR3 length: 13 residues. J gave up 8 bases and V 7 bases, and 9 bases lay outside the gene matches. The CDR3 DNA sequence: TGTGCCAGCACCGTGCGGGAGATAAGTACGCAGTATTTT. Protein sequence: CASTVREISTQYF.

The sample holds a few counts of this clonotype. J is TRBJ1-2 and V is TRBV7-9; TRBD1 is a possible D gene (6 bases). The CDR3 covers 13 residues. Trimming removed 4 bases at V and 8 bases at J, with 14 bases between. Germline assignment: CDR1 SEHNR and CDR2 FQNEAQ (reference sequence). The CDR3 protein is CASSYARGLGYTF. In nucleotides, the CDR3 is TGTGCCAGCAGCTACGCGCGGGGGCTCGGCTACACCTTC.

The J gene is TRBJ2-7, the V gene TRBV12-3 or TRBV12-4; D unclear. V was trimmed by 6 bases and J by 3 bases, leaving 18 bases between them. The CDR3 sequence is 15 residues long. CDR3 DNA: TGTGCCAGCAGCCCCCCGGGTGGCATTCTCTACGAGCAGTACTTC. It is translated as CASSPPGGILYEQYF.

Only a few counts were recorded for this clonotype. The chain recombines TRBV12-3 or TRBV12-4 with TRBJ2-3, with a weak D call TRBD2 (5 bases). Trimming took off 2 bases at V and 2 bases at J, with 11 bases between the two ends. There are 15 residues in the CDR3. The CDR3 DNA sequence: TGTGCCAGCAGTTTATGGGGAGACTTCACAGATACGCAGTATTTT. Amino acid sequence: CASSLWGDFTDTQYF.

This clonotype was found a few times. The chain couples TRBV5-1 to TRBJ2-7; D is uncertain. CDR1 is SGHRS and CDR2 is YFSETQ in the germline V gene. V lost 4 bases and J 3 bases, leaving 14 bases between the germline ends. The CDR3 has 14 residues. The chain's CDR3 is CASSLEDQSYEQYF. The CDR3 nucleotides are TGCGCCAGCAGCCTCGAGGATCAAAGCTACGAGCAGTACTTC.

This clonotype was picked up a small number of times. This chain uses TRBV5-4 with TRBJ2-5; maybe TRBD2 (6 bases). The CDR3 is 16 residues long. V lost 3 bases and J lost 2, with 17 bases in between. CDR1 is SGHNT and CDR2 is YYREEE in the germline V gene (reference sequence). As DNA, the CDR3 is TGTGCCAGCAGCTCCCCTGGCGGGAAGGCTCAAGAGACCCAGTACTTC. It encodes CASSSPGGKAQETQYF. The full variable domain, its missing parts supplied by reference TRBV5-4 and TRBJ2-5, is ETGVTQSPTHLIKTRGQQVTLRCSSQSGHNTVSWYQQALGQGPQFIFQYYREEENGRGNFPPRFSGLQFPNYSSELNVNALELDDSALYLCASSSPGGKAQETQYFGPGTRLLVL.

The chain combines TRBV3-1 with TRBJ2-1; D gene ambiguous. Between the trimmed V and J ends, which lost 0 bases and 8 bases, there was a span of 14 bases. This CDR3 region has 15 residues. CDR1 LGHDT and CDR2 YNNKEL come from the germline V gene (reference sequence). Here the CDR3 reads CASSQEQSGFDEQFF. CDR3 nucleotides: TGTGCCAGCAGCCAAGAGCAGTCTGGCTTTGATGAGCAGTTCTTC.

This rearrangement joins TRBV24-1 to TRBJ1-1; D perhaps matches TRBD1 (5 bases). This CDR3 region has 13 residues. V shed 0 bases and J shed 9 bases, with 10 bases lying between them. CDR1 is KGHDR, CDR2 SFDVKD, per germline. CDR3 nucleotide sequence: TGTGCCACCAGTGATTTGCAAGGGGTTCAAGCTTTCTTT. Amino acid sequence: CATSDLQGVQAFF.